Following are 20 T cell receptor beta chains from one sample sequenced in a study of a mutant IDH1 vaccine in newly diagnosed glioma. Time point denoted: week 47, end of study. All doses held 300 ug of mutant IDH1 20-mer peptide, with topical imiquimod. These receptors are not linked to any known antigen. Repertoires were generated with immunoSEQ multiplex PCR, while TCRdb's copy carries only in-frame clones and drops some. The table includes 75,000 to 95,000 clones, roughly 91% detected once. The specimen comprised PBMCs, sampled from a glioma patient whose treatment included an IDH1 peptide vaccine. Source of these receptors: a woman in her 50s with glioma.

CDR3 DNA: TGTGCCAGCAGTTTTCGGGGGATAGGGCAGCCCCAGCATTTT. Translating it yields CASSFRGIGQPQHF. The chain recombines TRBV27 with TRBJ1-5, with D perhaps TRBD1 (5 bases). V was clipped by 3 bases and J by 7 bases, with 13 bases between them. The CDR3 covers 14 residues. Looked up from germline, CDR1 is MNHEY and CDR2 is SMNVEV (reference sequence).

The CDR3 nucleotides read TGTGCCAGCAGCTTAGAAGCCCCGACAGGGAGGAACACCGGGGAGCTGTTTTTT. This sequence encodes CASSLEAPTGRNTGELFF. This chain uses TRBV7-6 with TRBJ2-2; 7 bases fit TRBD1. Germline V gene sequence: CDR1 SGHVS, CDR2 FNYEAQ. This CDR3 comprises 18 residues. V was pared by 1 base and J by 1 base, with 9 bases of the junction left unmatched. The whole variable domain, filled in from reference TRBV7-6 and TRBJ2-2, reads GAGVSQSPRYKVTKRGQDVALRCDPISGHVSLYWYRQALGQGPEFLTYFNYEAQQDKSGLPNDRFSAERPEGSISTLTIQRTEQRDSAMYRCASSLEAPTGRNTGELFFGEGSRLTVL.

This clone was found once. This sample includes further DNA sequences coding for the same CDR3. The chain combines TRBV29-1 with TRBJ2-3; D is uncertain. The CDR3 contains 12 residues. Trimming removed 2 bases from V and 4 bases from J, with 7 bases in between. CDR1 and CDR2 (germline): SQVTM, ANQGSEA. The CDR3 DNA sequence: TGCAGCGTTGAAAGTGGGGCAGATACGCAGTATTTT. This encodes CSVESGADTQYF.

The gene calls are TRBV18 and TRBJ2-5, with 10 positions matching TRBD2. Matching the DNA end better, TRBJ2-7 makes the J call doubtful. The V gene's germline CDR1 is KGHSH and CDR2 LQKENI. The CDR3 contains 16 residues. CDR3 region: CASSPPGLAIAYEQYF. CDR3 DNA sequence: TGTGCCAGCTCACCACCGGGACTAGCGATAGCCTACGAGCAGTACTTC.

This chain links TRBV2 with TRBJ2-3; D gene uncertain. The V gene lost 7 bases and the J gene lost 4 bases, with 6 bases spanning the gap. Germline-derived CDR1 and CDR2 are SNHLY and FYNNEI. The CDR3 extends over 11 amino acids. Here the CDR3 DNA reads TGTGCCAGCACTTTTTCAGATACGCAGTATTTT. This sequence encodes CASTFSDTQYF.

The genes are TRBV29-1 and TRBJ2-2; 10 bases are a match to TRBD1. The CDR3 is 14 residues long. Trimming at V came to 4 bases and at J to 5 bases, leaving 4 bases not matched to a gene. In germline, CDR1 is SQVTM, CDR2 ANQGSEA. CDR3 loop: CSVGDRGGTGELFF. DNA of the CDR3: TGCAGCGTTGGGGACAGGGGAGGAACCGGGGAGCTGTTTTTT.

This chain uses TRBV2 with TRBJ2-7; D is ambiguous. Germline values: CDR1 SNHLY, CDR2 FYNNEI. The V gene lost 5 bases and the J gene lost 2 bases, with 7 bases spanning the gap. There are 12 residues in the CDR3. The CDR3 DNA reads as TGTGCCAGCAGTTGGCAGACCTACGAGCAGTACTTC. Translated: CASSWQTYEQYF.

The CDR3 DNA follows: TGTGCCAGCAGCCCATCCTGGGGGTTCATGAACACTGAAGCTTTCTTT. Its translation is CASSPSWGFMNTEAFF. The chain links TRBV9 to TRBJ1-1, with a possible D match to TRBD1 (5 bases). CDR3 length: 16 residues. The germline V gene encodes CDR1 SGDLS and CDR2 YYNGEE. V lost 4 bases and J 0 bases, leaving 16 bases between the germline ends.

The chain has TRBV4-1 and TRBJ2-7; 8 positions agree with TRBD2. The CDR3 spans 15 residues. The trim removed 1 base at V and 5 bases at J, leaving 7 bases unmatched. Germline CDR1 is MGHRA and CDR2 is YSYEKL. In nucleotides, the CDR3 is TGCGCCAGCAGCCAAGGTGGCGGGAGGTACGACGAGCAGTACTTC. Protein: CASSQGGGRYDEQYF.

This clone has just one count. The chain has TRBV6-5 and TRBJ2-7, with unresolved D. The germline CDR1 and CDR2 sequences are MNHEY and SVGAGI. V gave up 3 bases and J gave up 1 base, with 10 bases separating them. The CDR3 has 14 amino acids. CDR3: CASSYGPPSYEQYF. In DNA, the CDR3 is TGTGCCAGCAGTTATGGACCACCTTCCTACGAGCAGTACTTC.

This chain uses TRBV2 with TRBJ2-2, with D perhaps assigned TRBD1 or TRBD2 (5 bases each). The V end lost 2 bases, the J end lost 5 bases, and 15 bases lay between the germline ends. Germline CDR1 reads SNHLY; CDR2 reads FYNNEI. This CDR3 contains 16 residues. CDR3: CASSELGFEGTGELFF. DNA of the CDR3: TGTGCCAGCAGTGAACTCGGTTTTGAGGGGACCGGGGAGCTGTTTTTT.

The CDR3, as DNA: TGTGCCAGCAGCTTAGCGAGTGAAGCTTTCTTT. Translated: CASSLASEAFF. The V call is TRBV7-8, the J call TRBJ1-1; no reliable D call. CDR3 size: 11 residues. Germline CDR1 SGHVS, CDR2 FQNEAQ. V lost 0 bases, J lost 7 bases, and 3 bases lay in between.

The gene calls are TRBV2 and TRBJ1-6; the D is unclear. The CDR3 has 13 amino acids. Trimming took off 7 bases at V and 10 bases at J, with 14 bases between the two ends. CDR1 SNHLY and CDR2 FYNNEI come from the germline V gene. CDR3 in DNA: TGTGCCAGCAAGCTCGGGGTCGAATCACCCCTCCACTTT. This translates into CASKLGVESPLHF.

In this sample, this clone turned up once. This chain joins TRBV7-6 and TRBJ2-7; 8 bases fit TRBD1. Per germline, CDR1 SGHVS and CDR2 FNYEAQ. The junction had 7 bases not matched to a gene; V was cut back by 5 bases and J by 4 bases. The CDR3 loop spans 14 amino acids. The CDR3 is CASSPGTGRYEQYF. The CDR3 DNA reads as TGTGCCAGCAGCCCCGGGACAGGACGGTACGAGCAGTACTTC.

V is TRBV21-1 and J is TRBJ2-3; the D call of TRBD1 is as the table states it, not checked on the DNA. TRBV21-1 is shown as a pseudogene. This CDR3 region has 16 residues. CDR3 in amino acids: CASSNPDRVGADTQYF. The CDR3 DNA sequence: TGTGCCAGCAGCAATCCGGACAGGGTGGGGGCCGATACGCAGTATTTT.

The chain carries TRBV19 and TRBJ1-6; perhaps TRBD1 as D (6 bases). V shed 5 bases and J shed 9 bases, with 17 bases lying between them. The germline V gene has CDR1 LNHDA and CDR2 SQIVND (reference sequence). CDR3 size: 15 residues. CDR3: CASSPLQGLGSPLHF. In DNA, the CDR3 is TGTGCCAGTAGTCCCCTACAGGGACTTGGTTCACCCCTCCACTTT.

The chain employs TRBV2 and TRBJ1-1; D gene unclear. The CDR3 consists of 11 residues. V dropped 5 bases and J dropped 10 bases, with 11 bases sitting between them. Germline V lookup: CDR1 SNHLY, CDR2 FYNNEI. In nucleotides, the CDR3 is TGTGCCAGCAGTTCGGAAAAGGGAGCTTTCTTT. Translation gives CASSSEKGAFF.

The CDR3 DNA follows: TGTGCCAGCAGCCAAGGATCAGCGGGAGGGGAGACCCAGTACTTC. Protein: CASSQGSAGGETQYF. V gene TRBV4-2 combines with J gene TRBJ2-5; 10 nucleotides align to TRBD2. Germline V gene data show CDR1 as LGHNA and CDR2 as YNFKEQ. This CDR3 is 15 amino acids long. V lost 1 base to trimming and J lost 5 bases; unmatched junction nucleotides: 4.

CDR3 coding DNA: TGCGCCAGCAGCTCCAGGAGGGTGGGTGAGCAGTTCTTC. This codes for CASSSRRVGEQFF. The chain has TRBV5-1 and TRBJ2-1; perhaps TRBD2 as D (6 bases). Looked up from germline, CDR1 is SGHRS and CDR2 is YFSETQ. V shed 3 bases and J shed 9 bases, with 13 bases lying between them. This CDR3 has 13 amino acids. Using reference TRBV5-1 and TRBJ2-1 for the parts outside the CDR3, the full variable domain is KAGVTQTPRYLIKTRGQQVTLSCSPISGHRSVSWYQQTPGQGLQFLFEYFSETQRNKGNFPGRFSGRQFSNSRSEMNVSTLELGDSALYLCASSSRRVGEQFFGPGTRLTVL.

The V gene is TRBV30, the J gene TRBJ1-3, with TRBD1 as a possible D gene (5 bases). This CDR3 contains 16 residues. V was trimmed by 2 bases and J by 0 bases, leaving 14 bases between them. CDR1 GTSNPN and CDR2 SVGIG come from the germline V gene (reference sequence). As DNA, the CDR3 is TGTGCCTGGAGTAGCGGCAGGGTTAGCTCTGGAAACACCATATATTTT. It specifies CAWSSGRVSSGNTIYF.